The 14 T cell receptor beta chains in this list originate from one sample, sequenced in a study of T cell repertoires in cytomegalovirus infection. TCRdb reanalysed the reads using MiXCR and keeps one entry per CDR3 protein. The table records nearly 650,000 distinct CDR3 sequences, approximately 25% of them present only once. Sequencing input: CD8+ T cells from PBMCs. The origin of the receptors is a human donor in good health (CMV status not recorded). Some clones in this sample may be carry-over from other donors' samples.

The chain recombines TRBV10-2 with TRBJ1-5; D is uncertain. Between the trimmed V and J ends, which lost 3 bases and 0 bases, there was a span of 9 bases. The CDR3 contains 15 residues. CDR1 and CDR2 (germline): WSHSY, SAAADI. CDR3 in DNA: TGCGCCAGCAGTGACGGCGACGATAGCAATCAGCCCCAGCATTTT. Amino acid sequence: CASSDGDDSNQPQHF.

With regard to this clonotype: One end of the junction fails to match germline, which may point to a read error. The V gene is TRBV5-5, the J gene TRBJ1-1; D is unclear. This CDR3 is 15 amino acids long. Germline V lookup: CDR1 SGHKS, CDR2 YYEKEE (reference sequence). The CDR3 DNA reads as TGTGCCAGCAGCTTGGTAGGTGCCGTGAACACTGAAGTTTTCTTT. The encoded protein is CASSLVGAVNTEVFF.

On this clonotype itself: An end of the junction differs from the germline gene, which may be a read error. The V and J genes are TRBV7-6 and TRBJ1-1; D unclear. The CDR3 is 13 amino acids. Germline-derived CDR1 and CDR2 are SGHVS and FNYEAQ. Here the CDR3 DNA reads TGTGCCTGCAGCGCCGGACTGGGCACTGAAGCTTTCTTT. This encodes CACSAGLGTEAFF. The full variable domain, its missing parts supplied by reference TRBV7-6 and TRBJ1-1, is GAGVSQSPRYKVTKRGQDVALRCDPISGHVSLYWYRQALGQGPEFLTYFNYEAQQDKSGLPNDRFSAERPEGSISTLTIQRTEQRDSAMYRCACSAGLGTEAFFGQGTRLTVV.

This rearrangement joins TRBV3-1 to TRBJ2-1; D tentatively reads TRBD1 or TRBD2 (5 bases each). Trimming took off 0 bases at V and 7 bases at J, with 13 bases between the two ends. The CDR3 covers 15 residues. Per germline, CDR1 LGHDT and CDR2 YNNKEL (reference sequence). The CDR3 here is CASSQDDRGKNEQFF. CDR3 DNA sequence: TGTGCCAGCAGCCAAGATGACAGAGGGAAAAATGAGCAGTTCTTC.

This clonotype was observed a few times. The CDR3 DNA reads as TGCAGTGCTACTATCCCCTCCCGACAGGGGATTTACGAGCAGTACTTC. Translating gives CSATIPSRQGIYEQYF. The chain employs TRBV20-1 and TRBJ2-7; 8 bases align to TRBD1. This CDR3 is 16 amino acids long. The V gene's germline CDR1 is DFQATT and CDR2 SNEGSKA (reference sequence). Unmatched junction bases numbered 15, after V lost 4 bases and J lost 4 bases.

Turning to this clonotype: Possible read error: a much larger clone is one base away. The chain combines TRBV7-2 with TRBJ2-3; 10 bases are shared with TRBD2. Germline trimming cut 5 bases from V and 7 bases from J; bases unmatched to any gene: 9. Germline V CDR1 and CDR2: SGHTA, FQGNSA. This CDR3 has 15 residues. The CDR3 DNA is TGTGCCAGCAGCACAGCGGGGGGGCCAACAAATACGCAGTATTTT. It codes for CASSTAGGPTNTQYF.

There are many counts of this clonotype. J is TRBJ2-1 and V is TRBV7-8; D may correspond to TRBD1 or TRBD2 (6 bases each). The CDR3 is made up of 15 amino acids. Trimming took 5 bases from V and 3 from J, leaving 14 bases between them. In germline, CDR1 is SGHVS, CDR2 FQNEAQ. CDR3 amino acids: CASSREEGGYNEQFF. DNA of the CDR3: TGTGCCAGCAGCCGAGAGGAGGGGGGCTACAATGAGCAGTTCTTC.

The rearrangement uses TRBV28 and TRBJ1-3; tentatively, D is TRBD1 (5 bases). V was clipped by 8 bases and J by 3 bases, with 20 bases between them. The CDR3 runs 16 residues. CDR1 is MDHEN, CDR2 SYDVKM, per germline. CDR3 nucleotides: TGTGCCAGCCATATCGACGGTGGGGGTCGTGGAAACACCATATATTTT. This codes for CASHIDGGGRGNTIYF.

Only one count was recorded for this clonotype. One end of the junction is discordant with germline, which a read error may explain. The chain joins TRBV5-6 to TRBJ2-2, with D perhaps matching TRBD1 or TRBD2 (5 bases each). Looked up from germline, CDR1 is SGHDT and CDR2 is YYEEEE. There are 13 residues in the CDR3. The CDR3 sequence: CASSSGPHRDLFF. CDR3 DNA: TGTGCCAGCAGCTCGGGGCCCCACCGGGACCTGTTTTTT. The full variable domain, completed using reference TRBV5-6 and TRBJ2-2, is DAGVTQSPTHLIKTRGQQVTLRCSPKSGHDTVSWYQQALGQGPQFIFQYYEEEERQRGNFPDRFSGHQFPNYSSELNVNALLLGDSALYLCASSSGPHRDLFFGEGSRLTVL.

A note on this clonotype: A single base separates this from a much larger clone, so it may be a read error. The chain uses TRBV12-3 or TRBV12-4 and TRBJ2-1, with 7 bases that match TRBD2. This CDR3 has 15 residues. The J segment lost 4 bases and the V segment lost 10 bases, leaving 13 bases of the junction unmatched. The DNA of the CDR3 is TGTGCCAACAGACAGAGCGGGGCTAAGTACAATGAGCAGTTCTTC. Its translation is CANRQSGAKYNEQFF.

This chain connects TRBV18 to TRBJ2-7; D call uncertain. This CDR3 is built from 12 residues. Germline values: CDR1 KGHSH, CDR2 LQKENI. The germline V and J ends were trimmed by 1 base and 1 base, with 2 bases remaining between them. The CDR3 nucleotides are TGTGCCAGCTCACCACAGTCCTACGAGCAGTACTTC. It is translated as CASSPQSYEQYF.

This clonotype was observed at least ten times. The CDR3 DNA is TGCGCCAGCAGCCCCTTTACAGGGGGCTACGAGCAGTACGTC. Its protein product is CASSPFTGGYEQYV. The chain has TRBV4-1 and TRBJ2-7, with TRBD1 identical over 8 bases. The trim removed 4 bases at V and 3 bases at J, leaving 5 bases unmatched. Germline V gene sequence: CDR1 MGHRA, CDR2 YSYEKL. The CDR3 length is 14 residues.

V is TRBV12-3 or TRBV12-4 and J is TRBJ2-2, with D possibly TRBD2 on 5 matching bases. Trimming stripped 8 bases from V and 8 bases from J, with 27 bases between. The CDR3 length is 17 residues. CDR3 loop: CASAYQVYPAAAGELFF. CDR3 sequence (DNA): TGTGCCAGCGCTTACCAGGTTTACCCCGCAGCGGCTGGGGAGCTGTTTTTT.

This clonotype was found a few times. The CDR3 here is CASRIGTGIYTGELFF. The CDR3 DNA reads as TGTGCCAGCAGAATTGGGACAGGGATTTACACCGGGGAGCTGTTTTTT. The chain uses TRBV11-1 and TRBJ2-2, with 9 bases fitting TRBD1. Germline CDR1 is SGHAT and CDR2 is FQDESV (reference sequence). CDR3 length equals 16 residues. V dropped 6 bases and J dropped 3; count of bases not matched to a gene: 8.